This T cell receptor beta chain was identified in a study of shared clonotypes between healthy human individuals. Study overall: Per-donor plates numbered three CD4 naive, three CD4 memory, two CD8 naive and one CD8 memory.

The V gene's germline CDR1 is GTSNPN and CDR2 SVGIG (reference sequence). CDR3 size: 14 residues. Losses at the gene ends were 7 bases for V and 2 bases for J; bases not matched to a gene: 7. Genomic DNA from each subset was divided evenly over several immunoSEQ plates. Sequencing was performed with immunoSEQ multiplex PCR; in TCRdb, only in-frame clones are kept and a portion is missing. The sample lists over 1.5 million clones, about 98% seen once, with 0.4% to 0.45% in the top ten. The sequencing input was naive CD4+ T cells sorted from blood. Subset indicated: CD45RA+ positively selected. This clonotype was obtained from a man aged 30 to 45 in good health. V usage is TRBV30 and J usage is TRBJ2-4; 8 bases line up with TRBD1. As DNA, the CDR3 is TGTGCCTCCGGGACAGGTCAATCCAAAAACATTCAGTACTTC. This translates into CASGTGQSKNIQYF.